This T cell receptor (beta chain) appears in the sequencing data of a study of T cell responses to AZD1222 COVID-19 vaccine. As regards this clone: Its antigen is not known.

Study findings and constraints: Donors in the cohort were predominantly white British and more often female, and clonal diversity was possibly underestimated. Repertoires were sampled only after the peak T cell response. Close to half of all spike-specific TCRs reportedly target regions of the variants that are unmutated.

Clones were read by immunoSEQ multiplex PCR, and TCRdb kept only the in-frame ones, dropping some. The table lists roughly 190,000 clones, approximately 91% of them singletons. The germline CDR1 and CDR2 sequences are SGHRS and YFSETQ. The CDR3 consists of 14 residues. The V end lost 2 bases, the J end lost 5 bases, and 14 bases lay between the germline ends. Samples with a second dose at about 4 or about 12 weeks were pooled together. V usage is TRBV5-1 and J usage is TRBJ2-7; D is uncertain. The clonotype originates from an adult who received the AZD1222 COVID-19 vaccine. The input for sequencing was peripheral blood, taken 28 days after the second AZD1222 dose. This CDR3 is CASSFAVGLHEQYF. Here the CDR3 DNA reads TGCGCCAGCAGCTTCGCTGTGGGTCTACACGAGCAGTACTTC.